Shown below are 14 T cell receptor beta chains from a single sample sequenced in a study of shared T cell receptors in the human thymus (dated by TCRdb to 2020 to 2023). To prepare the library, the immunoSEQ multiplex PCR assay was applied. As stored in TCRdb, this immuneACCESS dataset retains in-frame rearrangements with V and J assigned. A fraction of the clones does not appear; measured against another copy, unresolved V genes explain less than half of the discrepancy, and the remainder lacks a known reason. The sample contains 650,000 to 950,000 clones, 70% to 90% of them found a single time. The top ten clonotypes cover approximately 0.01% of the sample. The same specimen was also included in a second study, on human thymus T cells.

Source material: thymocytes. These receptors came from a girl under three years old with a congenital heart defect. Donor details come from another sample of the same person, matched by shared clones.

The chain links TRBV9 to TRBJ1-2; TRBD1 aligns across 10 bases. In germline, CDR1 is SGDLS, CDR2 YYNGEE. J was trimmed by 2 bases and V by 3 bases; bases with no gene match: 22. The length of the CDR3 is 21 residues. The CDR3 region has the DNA TGTGCCAGCAGCGCTAACGACAGGGGGCTTATAAAAAAGCAAAAAAACTATGGCTACACCTTC. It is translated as CASSANDRGLIKKQKNYGYTF.

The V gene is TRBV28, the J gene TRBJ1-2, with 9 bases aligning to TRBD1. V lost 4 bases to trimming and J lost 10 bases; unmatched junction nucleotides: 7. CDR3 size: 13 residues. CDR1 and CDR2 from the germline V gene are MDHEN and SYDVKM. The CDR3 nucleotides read TGTGCCAGCAGTTCCAGGGACAGGGAACACTACACCTTC. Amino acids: CASSSRDREHYTF.

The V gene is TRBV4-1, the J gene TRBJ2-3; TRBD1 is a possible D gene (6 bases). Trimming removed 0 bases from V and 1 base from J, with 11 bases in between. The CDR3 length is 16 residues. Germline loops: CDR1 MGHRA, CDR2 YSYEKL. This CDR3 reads CASSQDVAGGTDTQYF. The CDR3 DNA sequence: TGCGCCAGCAGCCAAGATGTGGCAGGGGGCACAGATACGCAGTATTTT.

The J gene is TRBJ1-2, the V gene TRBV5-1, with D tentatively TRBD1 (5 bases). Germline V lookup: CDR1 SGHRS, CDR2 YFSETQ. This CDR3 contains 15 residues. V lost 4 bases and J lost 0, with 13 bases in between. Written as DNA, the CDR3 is TGCGCCAGCAGCCCGCGGGGGGAAGCTAACTATGGCTACACCTTC. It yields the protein CASSPRGEANYGYTF. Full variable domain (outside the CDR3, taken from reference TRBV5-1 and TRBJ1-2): KAGVTQTPRYLIKTRGQQVTLSCSPISGHRSVSWYQQTPGQGLQFLFEYFSETQRNKGNFPGRFSGRQFSNSRSEMNVSTLELGDSALYLCASSPRGEANYGYTFGSGTRLTVV.

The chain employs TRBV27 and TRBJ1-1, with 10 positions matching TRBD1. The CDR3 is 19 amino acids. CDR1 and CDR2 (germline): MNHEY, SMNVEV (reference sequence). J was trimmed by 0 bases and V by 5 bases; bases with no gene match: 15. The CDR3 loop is CASSTTPGQGTLMNTEAFF. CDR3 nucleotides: TGTGCCAGCAGTACTACTCCGGGACAGGGGACTTTAATGAACACTGAAGCTTTCTTT.

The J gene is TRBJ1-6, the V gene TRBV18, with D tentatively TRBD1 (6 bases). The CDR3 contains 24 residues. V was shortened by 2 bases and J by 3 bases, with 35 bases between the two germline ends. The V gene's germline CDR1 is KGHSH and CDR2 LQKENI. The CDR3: CASSPNGARTDSFEYLIYNSPLHF. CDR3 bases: TGTGCCAGCTCACCAAATGGGGCTCGGACAGACTCCTTCGAATACCTTATCTATAATTCACCCCTCCACTTT. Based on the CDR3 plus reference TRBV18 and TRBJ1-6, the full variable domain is NAGVMQNPRHLVRRRGQEARLRCSPMKGHSHVYWYRQLPEEGLKFMVYLQKENIIDESGMPKERFSAEFPKEGPSILRIQQVVRGDSAAYFCASSPNGARTDSFEYLIYNSPLHFGNGTRLTVT.

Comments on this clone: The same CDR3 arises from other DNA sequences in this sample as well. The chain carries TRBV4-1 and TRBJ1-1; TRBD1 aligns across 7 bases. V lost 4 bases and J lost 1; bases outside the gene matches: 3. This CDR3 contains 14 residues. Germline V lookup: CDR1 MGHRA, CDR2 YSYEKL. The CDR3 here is CASSPGQKNTEAFF. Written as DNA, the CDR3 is TGCGCCAGCAGCCCGGGACAGAAGAACACTGAAGCTTTCTTT.

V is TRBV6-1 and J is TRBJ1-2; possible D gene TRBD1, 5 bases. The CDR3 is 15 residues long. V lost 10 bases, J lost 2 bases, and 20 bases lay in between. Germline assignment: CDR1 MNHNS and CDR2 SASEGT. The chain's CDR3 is CATSPGKNPNYGYTF. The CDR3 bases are TGTGCCACCTCCCCAGGGAAAAACCCAAACTATGGCTACACCTTC.

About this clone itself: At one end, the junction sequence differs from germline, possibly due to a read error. This CDR3 reads CAGRRPGSFYNEQFF. The CDR3 DNA reads TGTGCCGGGAGAAGGCCAGGAAGTTTCTACAATGAGCAGTTCTTC. The chain carries TRBV30 and TRBJ2-1; TRBD2 might be the D (5 bases). Looked up from germline, CDR1 is GTSNPN and CDR2 is SVGIG (reference sequence). The CDR3 has 15 amino acids. Filled out from reference TRBV30 and TRBJ2-1, the complete variable domain reads SQTIHQWPATLVQPVGSPLSLECTVEGTSNPNLYWYRQAAGRGLQLLFYSVGIGQISSEVPQNLSASRPQDRQFILSSKKLLLSDSGFYLCAGRRPGSFYNEQFFGPGTRLTVL.

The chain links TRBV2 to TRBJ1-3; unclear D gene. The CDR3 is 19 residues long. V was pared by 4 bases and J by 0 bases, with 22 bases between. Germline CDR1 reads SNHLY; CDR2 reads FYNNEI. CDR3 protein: CASSVLQPRRLRSGNTIYF. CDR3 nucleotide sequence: TGTGCCAGCAGTGTTCTCCAACCCCGGAGGTTGCGCTCTGGAAACACCATATATTTT.

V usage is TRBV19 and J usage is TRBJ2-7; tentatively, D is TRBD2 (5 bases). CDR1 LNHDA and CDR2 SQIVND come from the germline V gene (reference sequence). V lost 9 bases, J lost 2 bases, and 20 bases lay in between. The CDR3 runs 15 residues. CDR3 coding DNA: TGTGCCAGCCAATGGTACGGAGGAAGACCCTACGAGCAGTACTTC. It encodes CASQWYGGRPYEQYF.

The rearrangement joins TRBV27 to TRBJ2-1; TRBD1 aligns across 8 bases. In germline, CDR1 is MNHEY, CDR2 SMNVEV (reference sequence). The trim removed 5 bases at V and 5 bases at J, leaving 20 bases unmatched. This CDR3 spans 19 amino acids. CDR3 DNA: TGTGCCAGCAGTCCCCAAAATACTAAGGACAGGGTGTTCCACAATGAGCAGTTCTTC. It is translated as CASSPQNTKDRVFHNEQFF.

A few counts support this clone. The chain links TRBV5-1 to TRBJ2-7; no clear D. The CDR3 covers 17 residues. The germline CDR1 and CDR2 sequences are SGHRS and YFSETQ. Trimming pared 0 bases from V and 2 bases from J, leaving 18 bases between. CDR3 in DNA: TGCGCCAGCAGCTTGGGTGAGAATCATCAGGTTCCCTACGAGCAGTACTTC. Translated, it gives CASSLGENHQVPYEQYF.

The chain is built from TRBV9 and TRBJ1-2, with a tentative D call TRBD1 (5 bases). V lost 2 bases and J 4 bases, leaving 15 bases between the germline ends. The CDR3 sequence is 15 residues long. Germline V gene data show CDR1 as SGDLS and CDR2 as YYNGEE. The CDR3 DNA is TGTGCCAGCAGCGTTTCCGGCAGGGACTTCTATGGCTACACCTTC. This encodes CASSVSGRDFYGYTF.